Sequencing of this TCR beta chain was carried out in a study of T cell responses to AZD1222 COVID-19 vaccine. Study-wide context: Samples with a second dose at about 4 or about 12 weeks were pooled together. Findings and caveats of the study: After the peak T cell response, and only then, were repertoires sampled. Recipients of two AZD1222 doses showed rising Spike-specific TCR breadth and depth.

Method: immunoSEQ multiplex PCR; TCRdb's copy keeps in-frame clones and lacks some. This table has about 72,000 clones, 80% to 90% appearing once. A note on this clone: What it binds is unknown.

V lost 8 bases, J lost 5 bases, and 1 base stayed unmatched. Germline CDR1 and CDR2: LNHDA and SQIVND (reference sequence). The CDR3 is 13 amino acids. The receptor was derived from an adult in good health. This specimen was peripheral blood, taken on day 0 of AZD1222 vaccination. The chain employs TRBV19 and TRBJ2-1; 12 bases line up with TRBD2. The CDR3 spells CASRTSGNNEQFF. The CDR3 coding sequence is TGTGCCAGTCGGACTAGCGGGAACAATGAGCAGTTCTTC.